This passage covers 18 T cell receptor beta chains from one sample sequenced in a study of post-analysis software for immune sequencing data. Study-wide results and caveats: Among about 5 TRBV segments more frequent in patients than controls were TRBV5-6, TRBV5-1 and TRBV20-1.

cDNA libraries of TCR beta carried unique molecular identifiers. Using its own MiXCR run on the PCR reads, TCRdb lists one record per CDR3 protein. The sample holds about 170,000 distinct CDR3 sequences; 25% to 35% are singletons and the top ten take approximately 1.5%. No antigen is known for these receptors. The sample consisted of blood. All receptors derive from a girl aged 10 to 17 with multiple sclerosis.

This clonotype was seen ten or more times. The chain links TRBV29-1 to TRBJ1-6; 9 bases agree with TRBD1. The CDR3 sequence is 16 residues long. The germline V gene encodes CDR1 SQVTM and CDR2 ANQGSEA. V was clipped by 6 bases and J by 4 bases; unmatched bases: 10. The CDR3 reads CSVNRDRALYNSPLHF. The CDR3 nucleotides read TGCAGCGTAAATCGGGACAGGGCGCTGTATAATTCACCCCTCCACTTT.

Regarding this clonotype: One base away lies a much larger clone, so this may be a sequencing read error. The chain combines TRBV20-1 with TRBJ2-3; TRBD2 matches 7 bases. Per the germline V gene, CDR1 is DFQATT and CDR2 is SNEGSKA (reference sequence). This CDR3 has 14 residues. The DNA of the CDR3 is TGCAGTGCTACCTTAGCGGGTCGTCAGGATATGCAGTATTTT. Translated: CSATLAGRQDMQYF.

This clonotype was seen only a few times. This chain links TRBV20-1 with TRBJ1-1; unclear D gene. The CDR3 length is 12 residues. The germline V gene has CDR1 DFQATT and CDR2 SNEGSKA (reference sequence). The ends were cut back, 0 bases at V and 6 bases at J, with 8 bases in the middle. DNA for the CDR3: TGCAGTGCTAGAGAATCTAAGCCTGAAGCTTTCTTT. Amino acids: CSARESKPEAFF.

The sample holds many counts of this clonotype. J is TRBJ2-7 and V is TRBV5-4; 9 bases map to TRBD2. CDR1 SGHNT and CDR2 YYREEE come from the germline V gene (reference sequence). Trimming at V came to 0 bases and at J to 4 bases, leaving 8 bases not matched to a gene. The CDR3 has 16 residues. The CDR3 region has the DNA TGTGCCAGCAGCTTGGGTGGTAGCGGGGGCTCTTACGAGCAGTACTTC. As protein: CASSLGGSGGSYEQYF. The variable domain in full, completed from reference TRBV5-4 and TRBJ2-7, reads ETGVTQSPTHLIKTRGQQVTLRCSSQSGHNTVSWYQQALGQGPQFIFQYYREEENGRGNFPPRFSGLQFPNYSSELNVNALELDDSALYLCASSLGGSGGSYEQYFGPGTRLTVT.

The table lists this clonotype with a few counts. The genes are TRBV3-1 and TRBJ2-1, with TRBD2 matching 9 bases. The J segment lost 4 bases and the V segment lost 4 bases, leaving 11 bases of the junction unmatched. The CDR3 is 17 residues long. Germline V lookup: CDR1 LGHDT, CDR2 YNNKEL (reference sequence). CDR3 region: CASSRSHSGSVYNEQFF. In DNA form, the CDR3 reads TGTGCCAGCAGCCGCAGTCATAGCGGGAGCGTGTACAATGAGCAGTTCTTC.

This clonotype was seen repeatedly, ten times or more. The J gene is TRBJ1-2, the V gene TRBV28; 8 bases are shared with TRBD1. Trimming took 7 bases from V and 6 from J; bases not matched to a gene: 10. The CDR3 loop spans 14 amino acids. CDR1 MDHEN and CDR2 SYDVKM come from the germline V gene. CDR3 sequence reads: CASKAPGQADGYTF. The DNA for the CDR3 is TGTGCCAGCAAAGCTCCGGGACAGGCCGATGGCTACACCTTC.

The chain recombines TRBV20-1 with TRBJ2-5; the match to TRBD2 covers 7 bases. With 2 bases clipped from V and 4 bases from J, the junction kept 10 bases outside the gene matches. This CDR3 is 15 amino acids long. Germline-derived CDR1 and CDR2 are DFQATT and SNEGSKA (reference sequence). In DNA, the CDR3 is TGCAGTGCTAGACCTGCGGTGGGGGGGAGAGAGACCCAGTACTTC. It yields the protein CSARPAVGGRETQYF.

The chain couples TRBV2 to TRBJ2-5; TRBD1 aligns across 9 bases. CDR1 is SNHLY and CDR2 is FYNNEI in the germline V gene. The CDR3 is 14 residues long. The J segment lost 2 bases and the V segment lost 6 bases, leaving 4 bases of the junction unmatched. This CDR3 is CASRAGQGQETQYF. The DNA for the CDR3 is TGTGCCAGCAGAGCGGGACAGGGACAAGAGACCCAGTACTTC.

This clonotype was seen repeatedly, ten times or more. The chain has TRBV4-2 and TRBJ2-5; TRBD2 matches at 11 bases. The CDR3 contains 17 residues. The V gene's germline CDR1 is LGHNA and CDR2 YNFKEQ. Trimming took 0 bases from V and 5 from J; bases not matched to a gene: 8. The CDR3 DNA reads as TGTGCCAGCAGCCAAGACGCACTAGCGGGAGTGAGGGAGACCCAGTACTTC. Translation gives CASSQDALAGVRETQYF.

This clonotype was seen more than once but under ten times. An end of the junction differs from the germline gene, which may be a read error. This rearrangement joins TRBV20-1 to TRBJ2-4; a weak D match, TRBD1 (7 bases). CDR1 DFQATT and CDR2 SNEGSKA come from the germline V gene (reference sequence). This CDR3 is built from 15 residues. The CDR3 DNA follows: TGCAGTGCTCGGGACAGTCCACTAGCCATAAACATTCAGTACTTC. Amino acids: CSARDSPLAINIQYF.

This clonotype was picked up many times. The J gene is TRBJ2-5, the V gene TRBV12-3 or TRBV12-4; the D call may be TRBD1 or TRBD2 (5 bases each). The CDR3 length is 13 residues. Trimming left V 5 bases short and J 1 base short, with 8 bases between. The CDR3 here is CASSLGTQETQYF. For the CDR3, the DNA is TGTGCCAGCAGTCTTGGGACCCAAGAGACCCAGTACTTC.

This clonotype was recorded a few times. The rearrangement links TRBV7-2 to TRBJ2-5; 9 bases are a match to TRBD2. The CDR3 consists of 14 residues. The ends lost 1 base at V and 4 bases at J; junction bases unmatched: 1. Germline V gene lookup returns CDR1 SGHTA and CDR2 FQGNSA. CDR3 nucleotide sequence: TGTGCCAGCAGCTTAGGACTAGCGGCAGAGACCCAGTACTTC. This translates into CASSLGLAAETQYF.

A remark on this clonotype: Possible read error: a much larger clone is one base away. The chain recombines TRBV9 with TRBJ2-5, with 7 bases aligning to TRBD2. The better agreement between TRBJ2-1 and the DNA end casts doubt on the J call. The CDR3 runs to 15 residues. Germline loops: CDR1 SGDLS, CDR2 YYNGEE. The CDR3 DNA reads TGTGCCAGCAGCCCCAGCGGACTTGGGGACTACGAGCAGTTCTTC. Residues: CASSPSGLGDYEQFF.

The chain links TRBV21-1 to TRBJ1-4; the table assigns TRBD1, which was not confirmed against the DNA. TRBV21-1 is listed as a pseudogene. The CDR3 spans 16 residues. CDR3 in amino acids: CASSKGRGTVNEKLFF. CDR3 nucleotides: TGTGCCAGCAGCAAAGGTCGGGGGACGGTGAATGAAAAACTGTTTTTT.

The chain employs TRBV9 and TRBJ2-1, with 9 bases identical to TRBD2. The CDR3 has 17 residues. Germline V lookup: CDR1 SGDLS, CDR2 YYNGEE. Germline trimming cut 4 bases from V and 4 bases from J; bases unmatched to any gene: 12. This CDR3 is CASSYSLAGGIYNEQFF. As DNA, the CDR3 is TGTGCCAGCAGCTACTCCTTGGCGGGAGGGATATACAATGAGCAGTTCTTC.

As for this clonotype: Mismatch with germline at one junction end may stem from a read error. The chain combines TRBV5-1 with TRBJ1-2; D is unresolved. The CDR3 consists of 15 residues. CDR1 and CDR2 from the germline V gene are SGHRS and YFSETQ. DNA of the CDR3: TGCGCCAGCGGCTTGTTTCCGGGGAAAGACTATGGCTACACCTTC. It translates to CASGLFPGKDYGYTF. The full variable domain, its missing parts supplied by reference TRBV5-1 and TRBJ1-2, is KAGVTQTPRYLIKTRGQQVTLSCSPISGHRSVSWYQQTPGQGLQFLFEYFSETQRNKGNFPGRFSGRQFSNSRSEMNVSTLELGDSALYLCASGLFPGKDYGYTFGSGTRLTVV.

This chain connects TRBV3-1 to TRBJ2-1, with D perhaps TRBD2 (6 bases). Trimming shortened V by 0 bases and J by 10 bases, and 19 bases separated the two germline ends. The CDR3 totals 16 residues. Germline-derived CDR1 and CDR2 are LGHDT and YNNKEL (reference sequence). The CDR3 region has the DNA TGTGCCAGCAGCCAAGATGGGGGGTCCTGGTCCTACGAGCAGTTCTTC. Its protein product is CASSQDGGSWSYEQFF.

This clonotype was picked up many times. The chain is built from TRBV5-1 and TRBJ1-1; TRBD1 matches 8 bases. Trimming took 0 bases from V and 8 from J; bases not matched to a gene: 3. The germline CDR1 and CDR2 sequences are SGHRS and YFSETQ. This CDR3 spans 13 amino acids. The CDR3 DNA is TGCGCCAGCAGCTTGGTTGGGGACAGGGAAGCTTTCTTT. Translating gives CASSLVGDREAFF.